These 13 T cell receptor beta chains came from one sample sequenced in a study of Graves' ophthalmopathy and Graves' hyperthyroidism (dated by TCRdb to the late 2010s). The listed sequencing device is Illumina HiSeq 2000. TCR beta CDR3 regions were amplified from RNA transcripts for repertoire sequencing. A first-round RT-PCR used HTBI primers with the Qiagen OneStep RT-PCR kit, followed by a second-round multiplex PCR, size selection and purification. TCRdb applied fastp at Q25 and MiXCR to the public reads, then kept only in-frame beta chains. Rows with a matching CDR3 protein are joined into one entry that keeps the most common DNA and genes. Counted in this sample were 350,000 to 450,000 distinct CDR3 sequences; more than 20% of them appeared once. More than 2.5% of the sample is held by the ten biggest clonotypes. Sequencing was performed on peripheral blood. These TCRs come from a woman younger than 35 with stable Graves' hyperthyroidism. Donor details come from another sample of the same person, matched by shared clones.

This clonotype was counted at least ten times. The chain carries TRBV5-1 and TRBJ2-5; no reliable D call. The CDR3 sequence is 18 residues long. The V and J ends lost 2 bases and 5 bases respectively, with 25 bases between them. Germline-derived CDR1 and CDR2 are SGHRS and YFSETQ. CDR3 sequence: CASSFNPWSRTQEETQYF. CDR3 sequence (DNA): TGCGCCAGCAGCTTTAACCCCTGGTCGCGCACACAAGAGGAGACCCAGTACTTC.

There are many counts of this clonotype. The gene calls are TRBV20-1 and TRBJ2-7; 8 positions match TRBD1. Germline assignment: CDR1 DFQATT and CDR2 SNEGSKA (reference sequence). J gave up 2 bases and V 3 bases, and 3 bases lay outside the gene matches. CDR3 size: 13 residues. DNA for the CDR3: TGCAGTGCTAGGGACAGGGACCCCTACGAGCAGTACTTC. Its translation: CSARDRDPYEQYF.

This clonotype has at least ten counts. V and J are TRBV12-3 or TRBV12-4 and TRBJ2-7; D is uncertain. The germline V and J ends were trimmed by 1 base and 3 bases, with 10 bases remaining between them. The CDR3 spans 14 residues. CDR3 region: CASSLGRSDYEQYF. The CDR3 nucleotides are TGTGCCAGCAGTTTAGGGAGATCAGACTACGAGCAGTACTTC.

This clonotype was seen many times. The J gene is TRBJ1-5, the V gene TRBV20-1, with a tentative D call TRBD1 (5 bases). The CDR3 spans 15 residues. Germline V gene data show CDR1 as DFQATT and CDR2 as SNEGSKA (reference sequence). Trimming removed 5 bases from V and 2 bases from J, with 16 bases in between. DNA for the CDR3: TGCAGTGCTTTCAACCGGGGCGGGGGCAATCAGCCCCAGCATTTT. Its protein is CSAFNRGGGNQPQHF.

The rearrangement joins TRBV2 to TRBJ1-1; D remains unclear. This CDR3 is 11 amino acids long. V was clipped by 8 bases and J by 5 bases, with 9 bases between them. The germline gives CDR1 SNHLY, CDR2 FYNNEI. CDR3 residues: CASGLTTEAFF. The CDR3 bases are TGTGCCAGCGGTCTAACGACTGAAGCTTTCTTT.

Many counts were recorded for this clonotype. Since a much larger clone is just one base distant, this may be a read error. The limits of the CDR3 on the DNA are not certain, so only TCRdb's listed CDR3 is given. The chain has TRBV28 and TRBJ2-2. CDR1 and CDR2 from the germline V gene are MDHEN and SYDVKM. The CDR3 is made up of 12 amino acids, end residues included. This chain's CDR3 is CASSFGAGELFF.

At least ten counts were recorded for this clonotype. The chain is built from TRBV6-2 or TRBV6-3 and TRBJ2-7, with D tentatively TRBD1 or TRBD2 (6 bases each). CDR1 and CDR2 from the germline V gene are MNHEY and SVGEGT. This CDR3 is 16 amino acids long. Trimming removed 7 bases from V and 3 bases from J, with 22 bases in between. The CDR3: CASTDQGTQGGYEQYF. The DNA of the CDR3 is TGTGCCAGCACCGACCAGGGGACTCAAGGGGGCTACGAGCAGTACTTC.

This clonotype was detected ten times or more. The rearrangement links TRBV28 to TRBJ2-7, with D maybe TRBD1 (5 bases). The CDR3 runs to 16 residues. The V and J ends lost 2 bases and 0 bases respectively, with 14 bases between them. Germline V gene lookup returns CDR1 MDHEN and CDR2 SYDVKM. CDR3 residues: CASSLNSWGSSYEQYF. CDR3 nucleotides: TGTGCCAGCAGTTTAAATTCGTGGGGCAGCTCCTACGAGCAGTACTTC.

CDR3 coding DNA: TGTGCCAGCAGCCCGGACAGGGGGGACGGGGAGCTGTTTTTT. Amino acids: CASSPDRGDGELFF. The gene calls are TRBV7-8 and TRBJ2-2; TRBD1 matches at 10 bases. The ends lost 5 bases at V and 7 bases at J; junction bases unmatched: 4. This CDR3 is built from 14 residues. Germline V CDR1 and CDR2: SGHVS, FQNEAQ.

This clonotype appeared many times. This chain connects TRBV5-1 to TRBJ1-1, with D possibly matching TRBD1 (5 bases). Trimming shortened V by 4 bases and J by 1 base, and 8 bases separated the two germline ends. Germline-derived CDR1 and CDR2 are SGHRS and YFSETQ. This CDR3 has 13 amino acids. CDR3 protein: CASSQGTNTEAFF. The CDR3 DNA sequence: TGCGCCAGCAGCCAGGGCACGAACACTGAAGCTTTCTTT.

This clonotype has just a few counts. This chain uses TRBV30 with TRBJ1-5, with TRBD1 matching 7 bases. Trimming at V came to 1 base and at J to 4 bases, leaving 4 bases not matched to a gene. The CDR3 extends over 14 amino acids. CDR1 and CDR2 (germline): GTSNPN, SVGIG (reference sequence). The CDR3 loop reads CAWSGGGPNQPQHF. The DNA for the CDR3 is TGTGCCTGGAGTGGAGGGGGCCCAAATCAGCCCCAGCATTTT.

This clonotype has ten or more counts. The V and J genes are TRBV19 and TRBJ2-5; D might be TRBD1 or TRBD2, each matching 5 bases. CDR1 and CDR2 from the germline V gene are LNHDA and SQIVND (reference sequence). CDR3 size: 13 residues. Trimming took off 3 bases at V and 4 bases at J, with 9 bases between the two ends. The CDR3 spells CASSITGGETQYF. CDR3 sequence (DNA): TGTGCCAGTAGTATTACTGGGGGAGAGACCCAGTACTTC.

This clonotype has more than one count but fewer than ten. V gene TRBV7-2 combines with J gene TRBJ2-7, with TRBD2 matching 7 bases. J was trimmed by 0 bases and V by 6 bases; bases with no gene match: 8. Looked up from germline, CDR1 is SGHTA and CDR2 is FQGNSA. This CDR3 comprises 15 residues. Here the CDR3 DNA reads TGTGCCAGCAGTTCTACTAGCGCTAGCTCCTACGAGCAGTACTTC. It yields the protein CASSSTSASSYEQYF. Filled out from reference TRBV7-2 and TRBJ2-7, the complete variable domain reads GAGVSQSPSNKVTEKGKDVELRCDPISGHTALYWYRQSLGQGLEFLIYFQGNSAPDKSGLPSDRFSAERTGGSVSTLTIQRTQQEDSAVYLCASSSTSASSYEQYFGPGTRLTVT.